The subject of this entry is one T cell receptor beta chain. This record belongs to a study of cytomegalovirus exposure and HLA in healthy donors. V trimming: 2 bases; J trimming: 9 bases; junction bases outside the gene matches: 8. The CDR3 has 14 amino acids. The germline gives CDR1 GTSNPN, CDR2 SVGIG (reference sequence). PCR primers comprised 60 Vbeta and 13 Jbeta primers. Produced via immunoSEQ multiplex PCR; TCRdb's table is partial and in-frame only. The sample shows 60,000 to 75,000 clones, roughly 74% of them seen only once. The chain employs TRBV30 and TRBJ1-2; 11 bases map to TRBD1. This receptor was taken from a man between 18 and 35 years old in good health and CMV-seropositive. The specimen was PBMCs. CDR3 bases: TGTGCCTGGAGTATGGGACAGGGGGAAGTTAGCTACACCTTC. It specifies CAWSMGQGEVSYTF. Full variable domain (rest looked up from reference TRBV30 and TRBJ1-2): SQTIHQWPATLVQPVGSPLSLECTVEGTSNPNLYWYRQAAGRGLQLLFYSVGIGQISSEVPQNLSASRPQDRQFILSSKKLLLSDSGFYLCAWSMGQGEVSYTFGSGTRLTVV.